The rows below give T cell receptor beta chains drawn from one sample of a study of T cells of healthy individuals. Each CDR3 protein gets one entry after TCRdb re-called the 5' RACE reads with MiXCR. The profile shows fewer than 75,000 distinct CDR3 sequences, about 17% of them singletons. The receptors derive from a human donor in good health. The CDR3 runs from the conserved cysteine through the conserved F or W. A D gene is named only where the DNA matches it firmly. Clone size appears in some rows only: once, few, many, or a class for an expanded clone.

J gene: TRBJ2-1; V gene: TRBV12-3/TRBV12-4; D gene: TRBD1; clone size: many; CDR3 protein: CASRFQLTGVHEQFF; CDR3 DNA: TGTGCCAGCAGATTTCAACTCACAGGGGTCCATGAGCAGTTCTTC
J gene: TRBJ1-1; V gene: TRBV12-3/TRBV12-4; D gene: NA; clone size: NA; CDR3 protein: CASSLNPGHTEAFF; CDR3 DNA: TGTGCCAGCAGTTTAAATCCGGGACACACTGAAGCTTTCTTT
J gene: TRBJ1-1; V gene: TRBV27; D gene: NA; clone size: many; CDR3 protein: CASRLRRTNTEAFF; CDR3 DNA: TGTGCCAGCAGGCTCCGACGGACGAACACTGAAGCTTTCTTT
J gene: TRBJ2-7; V gene: TRBV29-1; D gene: TRBD2; clone size: NA; CDR3 protein: CSVAGTSHEQYF; CDR3 DNA: TGCAGCGTGGCCGGGACTAGTCACGAGCAGTACTTC
J gene: TRBJ2-4; V gene: TRBV28; D gene: NA; clone size: many; CDR3 protein: CAIQTPSMGENIQYF; CDR3 DNA: TGTGCCATCCAGACACCGTCGATGGGGGAGAACATTCAGTACTTC
J gene: TRBJ1-5; V gene: TRBV27; D gene: TRBD1; clone size: many; CDR3 protein: CASSLSTGEDQPQHF; CDR3 DNA: TGTGCCAGCAGTTTGAGTACAGGGGAGGATCAGCCCCAGCATTTT
J gene: TRBJ2-1; V gene: TRBV12-3/TRBV12-4; D gene: NA; clone size: many; CDR3 protein: CASSTEGDGSYNEQFF; CDR3 DNA: TGTGCCAGCAGTACAGAGGGGGACGGCTCCTACAATGAGCAGTTCTTC
J gene: TRBJ2-7; V gene: TRBV3-1; D gene: NA; clone size: many; CDR3 protein: CASSSPREQYF; CDR3 DNA: TGTGCCAGCAGTTCACCCCGGGAGCAGTACTTC
J gene: TRBJ2-7; V gene: TRBV6-2/TRBV6-3; D gene: TRBD2; clone size: many; CDR3 protein: CASSRGLVGGYEQYF; CDR3 DNA: TGTGCCAGCAGTCGGGGACTAGTTGGCGGCTACGAGCAGTACTTC
J gene: TRBJ1-1; V gene: TRBV7-2; D gene: NA; clone size: few; CDR3 protein: CASSLEGGNTEAFF; CDR3 DNA: TGTGCCAGCAGCTTAGAGGGCGGGAACACTGAAGCTTTCTTT
J gene: TRBJ2-3; V gene: TRBV7-9; D gene: NA; clone size: many; CDR3 protein: CASSLSTGQRTDTQYF; CDR3 DNA: TGTGCCAGCAGCTTATCGACTGGGCAGCGCACAGATACGCAGTATTTT
J gene: TRBJ2-7; V gene: TRBV20-1; D gene: TRBD2; clone size: many; CDR3 protein: CSAKTSGGLYEQYF; CDR3 DNA: TGCAGTGCTAAGACTAGCGGGGGGCTTTACGAGCAGTACTTC
J gene: TRBJ2-2; V gene: TRBV12-3/TRBV12-4; D gene: NA; clone size: few; CDR3 protein: CASSLRHQVPGELFF; CDR3 DNA: TGTGCCAGCAGTCTCCGACATCAGGTTCCCGGGGAGCTGTTTTTT
J gene: TRBJ1-1; V gene: TRBV14; D gene: NA; clone size: few; CDR3 protein: CASSQPWGNAEAFF; CDR3 DNA: TGTGCCAGCAGCCAACCGTGGGGTAACGCTGAAGCTTTCTTT
J gene: TRBJ2-7; V gene: TRBV5-4; D gene: NA; clone size: many; CDR3 protein: CASSLDYSYEQYF; CDR3 DNA: TGTGCCAGCAGCTTGGACTATTCCTACGAGCAGTACTTC